The sequence of this TCR beta chain was determined in a study of blood T cells in healthy people across ages. Study information: Template switching caught about one barcoded beta molecule for each two T cells.

V was clipped by 11 bases and J by 4 bases; unmatched bases: 8. The V gene's germline CDR1 is SEHNR and CDR2 FQNEAQ (reference sequence). The CDR3 has 13 residues. A second PCR of about 6 to 12 cycles used a sample-barcoded 5' primer and a J-beta primer mix. Every molecule of cDNA carried a tag from a template-switch adaptor with 12 random nucleotides. MiXCR, applied by TCRdb to the 5' RACE reads, yields one record per CDR3 protein. This sample has 750,000 to 950,000 distinct CDR3 sequences, with less than 70% found just once. This clonotype turned up a few times. This clonotype was obtained from a man at least 80 years old in good health. Sequences were obtained from blood. The V gene is TRBV7-9, the J gene TRBJ2-5; 9 positions agree with TRBD2. The CDR3 reads CASGVAGVETQYF. In nucleotides, the CDR3 is TGTGCCTCAGGGGTAGCGGGAGTAGAGACCCAGTACTTC.